The source of this T cell receptor (beta chain) is a study of blood T cell repertoires in COVID-19. Study-level background: Sources were T cells, B-cell-depleted T cells, or PBMCs; the material itself was cDNA or gDNA.

Clones were sequenced by immunoSEQ multiplex PCR, and TCRdb holds only the in-frame ones, with some missing. The table lists some 300,000 clones, about nine tenths of them singletons. The CDR3 runs 14 residues. From germline, CDR1 is MGHRA and CDR2 YSYEKL. V shed 1 base and J shed 5 bases, with 11 bases lying between them. This chain uses TRBV4-1 with TRBJ2-5, with D unresolved. This receptor was obtained from a woman aged 25 to 39 who had recovered from COVID-19. Input material: peripheral blood. CDR3 protein: CASSQVLPSETQYF. The CDR3 nucleotides read TGCGCCAGCAGCCAAGTTCTTCCCTCGGAGACCCAGTACTTC.